The clone carrying this T cell receptor beta chain was recorded at least ten times. The antigen is undetermined. The sample comes from a study of neurological immune-mediated disorders. Study-wide background: About 90% of the roughly 34 multiple sclerosis patients had relapsing-remitting disease; 3 had secondary progressive.

Study results and limitations: Phylogenetic grouping assigned the repertoires of 18 of 34 multiple sclerosis patients to a single related-CDR3 cluster, which may represent a signature.

Per germline, CDR1 DFQATT and CDR2 SNEGSKA (reference sequence). This CDR3 spans 15 amino acids. With 0 bases removed from V and 2 bases from J, the gap between germline ends came to 11 bases. Sequencing runs each generated in excess of 180 million TCR-beta sequences derived from 15-18 subjects. TCRdb re-called the 5' RACE reads through MiXCR, storing one row per CDR3 protein. This sample carries tens of thousands of distinct CDR3 sequences, around 2.5% of them seen once, and the ten largest clones take about 2.4%. Material for sequencing was PBMCs. This chain links TRBV20-1 with TRBJ1-5; a possible D gene is TRBD1 (5 bases). The clonotype was recovered from a man aged 50 to 60 with multiple sclerosis. CDR3 amino acids: CSARDRVEGNQPQHF. The CDR3 DNA reads as TGCAGTGCTAGAGACAGGGTGGAGGGCAATCAGCCCCAGCATTTT.